This T cell receptor (beta chain) appears in the sequencing data of a study of blood T cell repertoires in COVID-19. About the research overall: Samples of COVID-19 (acute and convalescent) were obtained from the United States, Italy and Spain. Sources were T cells, B-cell-depleted T cells, or PBMCs; the material itself was cDNA or gDNA.

V lost 0 bases and J lost 9, with 13 bases in between. Germline V gives CDR1 SGDLS, CDR2 YYNGEE. The CDR3 consists of 14 residues. Original methodology: The assay estimated nucleated cells by amplifying reference gene primers. Some clones are missing from TCRdb's copy, which holds only in-frame ones; the method was immunoSEQ multiplex PCR. The DNA was the basis for D and trimming; V, J and clone size are from that table. The profile shows roughly 70,000 clones, 80% of them singletons. This TCR was recovered from a man aged 65-85 years who had recovered from COVID-19. V is TRBV9 and J is TRBJ1-5; TRBD1 is a possible D gene (5 bases). Sequences were obtained from peripheral blood. The CDR3 loop is CASSVDPAQGPQHF. The CDR3 DNA is TGTGCCAGCAGCGTAGATCCTGCCCAGGGGCCCCAGCATTTT.